Listed here are 22 T cell receptor beta chains from one sample, sequenced in a study of T cell repertoires in cytomegalovirus infection. One entry per CDR3 protein results from TCRdb running MiXCR on the reads. The table includes roughly 110,000 distinct CDR3 sequences, 30% detected once. These TCRs' antigens remain unknown. The sequencing used CD8+ T cells from cultured PBMCs, collected from culture after CMV antigen stimulation. These receptors all stem from a human donor in good health (CMV status not recorded). Some clones in this sample may be carry-over from other donors' samples.

This clonotype appeared many times. The chain joins TRBV12-3 or TRBV12-4 to TRBJ1-1, with TRBD1 identical over 7 bases. Trimming removed 6 bases from V and 5 bases from J; junction bases left unmatched: 15. This CDR3 is 16 amino acids long. The CDR3 here is CASSRLKDRRGTEAFF. The DNA of the CDR3 is TGTGCCAGCAGCCGTCTGAAGGACAGGAGGGGTACTGAAGCTTTCTTT.

Turning to this clonotype: A junction end diverges from the germline sequence, so it may reflect a read error. The chain carries TRBV28 and TRBJ2-1, with D unresolved. The CDR3 totals 11 residues. The V gene's germline CDR1 is MDHEN and CDR2 SYDVKM. The CDR3 sequence: CASSFPLGYVF. DNA for the CDR3: TGTGCCAGCAGTTTCCCCCTAGGGTATGTCTTC. Complete variable domain (other parts from reference TRBV28 and TRBJ2-1): DVKVTQSSRYLVKRTGEKVFLECVQDMDHENMFWYRQDPGLGLRLIYFSYDVKMKEKGDIPEGYSVSREKKERFSLILESASTNQTSMYLCASSFPLGYVFGPGTRLTVL.

The chain carries TRBV6-6 and TRBJ2-1; TRBD2 matches at 8 bases. Per germline, CDR1 MNHNY and CDR2 SVGAGI (reference sequence). V was pared by 4 bases and J by 7 bases, with 9 bases of the junction left unmatched. The length of the CDR3 is 15 residues. This CDR3 reads CASSSGTRTSNEQFF. Written as DNA, the CDR3 is TGTGCCAGCAGTTCCGGGACTAGGACTTCTAATGAGCAGTTCTTC.

This clonotype has more than one count but fewer than ten. The chain employs TRBV6-1 and TRBJ1-2; D call uncertain. CDR1 is MNHNS and CDR2 is SASEGT in the germline V gene. The CDR3 is 12 amino acids. V was cut by 2 bases and J by 7 bases, with 8 bases left in between. The CDR3 loop is CASSERAAGYTF. The CDR3 DNA reads TGTGCCAGCAGTGAACGGGCCGCTGGCTACACCTTC.

This clonotype was observed a handful of times. This sequence joins TRBV27 and TRBJ1-2, with TRBD1 matching over 8 bases. Unmatched junction bases numbered 10, after V lost 5 bases and J lost 8 bases. Germline CDR1 MNHEY, CDR2 SMNVEV (reference sequence). The CDR3 covers 14 residues. CDR3 sequence reads: CASSPGQGIVGYTF. The DNA of the CDR3 is TGTGCCAGCAGTCCCGGACAGGGCATCGTCGGCTACACCTTC.

This clonotype was observed many times. This rearrangement joins TRBV2 to TRBJ1-1; D is perhaps TRBD1 (5 bases). V shed 6 bases and J shed 4 bases, with 18 bases lying between them. The CDR3 has 15 amino acids. Germline V lookup: CDR1 SNHLY, CDR2 FYNNEI. CDR3 loop: CASRRTRGTGTEAFF. In DNA form, the CDR3 reads TGTGCCAGCAGGCGCACCAGAGGGACTGGCACTGAAGCTTTCTTT.

The genes are TRBV6-5 and TRBJ2-1; 14 bases are shared with TRBD2. J lost 2 bases, V lost 1 base, and 10 bases had no gene match. The CDR3 contains 20 residues. From germline, CDR1 is MNHEY and CDR2 SVGAGI. CDR3 loop: CASSYYAGLAGEVAYNEQFF. Here the CDR3 DNA reads TGTGCCAGCAGTTACTATGCGGGACTAGCGGGGGAAGTGGCCTACAATGAGCAGTTCTTC.

J is TRBJ2-7 and V is TRBV12-3 or TRBV12-4; 9 bases match TRBD2. This CDR3 contains 13 residues. Trimming at V came to 6 bases and at J to 6 bases, leaving 6 bases not matched to a gene. CDR3 region: CASSPGTSLEQYF. The CDR3 bases are TGTGCCAGCAGCCCCGGGACTAGCCTCGAGCAGTACTTC.

This clonotype was seen at least ten times. The J gene is TRBJ2-1, the V gene TRBV7-8; D ambiguous. Trimming took off 5 bases at V and 7 bases at J, with 21 bases between the two ends. The germline CDR1 and CDR2 sequences are SGHVS and FQNEAQ. CDR3 length equals 16 residues. The CDR3 region is CASSPTQFIPTNEQFF. In DNA, the CDR3 is TGTGCCAGCAGCCCCACACAGTTCATTCCTACAAATGAGCAGTTCTTC.

This clonotype was seen a single time. The chain joins TRBV11-2 to TRBJ2-5, with D maybe TRBD1 (6 bases). The CDR3 is made up of 16 amino acids. The V end was cut by 1 base, the J end by 5 bases, with 17 bases between. Germline loops: CDR1 SGHAT, CDR2 FQNNGV. CDR3 in DNA: TGTGCCAGCAGCTTAGTCGGCAGGGGTCCATTTGAGACCCAGTACTTC. Amino acid sequence: CASSLVGRGPFETQYF. Combining the CDR3 with reference TRBV11-2 and TRBJ2-5 gives the whole variable domain EAGVAQSPRYKIIEKRQSVAFWCNPISGHATLYWYQQILGQGPKLLIQFQNNGVVDDSQLPKDRFSAERLKGVDSTLKIQPAKLEDSAVYLCASSLVGRGPFETQYFGPGTRLLVL.

The chain employs TRBV28 and TRBJ2-7; D may be TRBD1 or TRBD2 (7 bases each). Germline CDR1 and CDR2: MDHEN and SYDVKM. V was cut by 8 bases and J by 6 bases, with 11 bases left in between. This CDR3 spans 11 amino acids. CDR3 sequence reads: CASSRGGEQYF. In nucleotides, the CDR3 is TGTGCCAGCTCCAGGGGGGGCGAGCAGTACTTC.

Many counts were recorded for this clonotype. The chain joins TRBV11-2 to TRBJ2-1; 8 positions agree with TRBD2. Trimming at V came to 5 bases and at J to 5 bases, leaving 8 bases not matched to a gene. CDR1 and CDR2 (germline): SGHAT, FQNNGV. This CDR3 has 15 amino acids. CDR3 nucleotides: TGTGCCAGCAGCCCCGGGGGGGCATCGGACAATGAGCAGTTCTTC. Its protein is CASSPGGASDNEQFF.

The gene calls are TRBV6-5 and TRBJ2-1; 13 bases are shared with TRBD2. CDR1 and CDR2 (germline): MNHEY, SVGAGI. The CDR3 contains 18 residues. V dropped 1 base and J dropped 10; count of bases not matched to a gene: 13. In DNA form, the CDR3 reads TGTGCCAGCAGTTACTGGTCGGATACTAGCGGGGGGGCCGGCGAGCAGTTCTTC. This translates into CASSYWSDTSGGAGEQFF.

This chain connects TRBV27 to TRBJ1-1; 9 nucleotides match TRBD1. CDR1 and CDR2 (germline): MNHEY, SMNVEV (reference sequence). J lost 7 bases, V lost 6 bases, and 9 bases had no gene match. This CDR3 is 14 amino acids long. CDR3 sequence reads: CASRLGTGTLEAFF. In nucleotides, the CDR3 is TGTGCCAGCAGGCTCGGGACAGGGACCCTTGAAGCTTTCTTT.

The CDR3 region has the DNA TGTGCCAGCAGTTGGGGGGCCCGGGGCACTGAAGCTTTCTTT. This encodes CASSWGARGTEAFF. The V call is TRBV6-6, the J call TRBJ1-1; a weak D match, TRBD1 (6 bases). Per the germline V gene, CDR1 is MNHNY and CDR2 is SVGAGI (reference sequence). Deletions cut 4 bases from V and 4 bases from J, with 13 bases between. CDR3 size: 14 residues.

The J gene is TRBJ2-7, the V gene TRBV28; D is possibly TRBD1 or TRBD2 (5 bases each). There are 16 residues in the CDR3. V lost 6 bases and J lost 0, with 18 bases in between. Germline-derived CDR1 and CDR2 are MDHEN and SYDVKM. The chain's CDR3 is CASSNNRDRLSYEQYF. CDR3 in DNA: TGTGCCAGCAGCAACAACCGGGACCGACTCTCCTACGAGCAGTACTTC.

This clonotype has just a few counts. This chain connects TRBV7-8 to TRBJ1-1, with 7 bases fitting TRBD1. There are 14 residues in the CDR3. CDR1 and CDR2 from the germline V gene are SGHVS and FQNEAQ. Trimming removed 7 bases from V and 0 bases from J; junction bases left unmatched: 5. The CDR3 sequence: CASIDRAMNTEAFF. The CDR3 region has the DNA TGTGCCAGCATCGACAGGGCTATGAACACTGAAGCTTTCTTT.

This clonotype was seen more than once but under ten times. This rearrangement joins TRBV29-1 to TRBJ2-1, with a tentative D call TRBD2 (6 bases). Per germline, CDR1 SQVTM and CDR2 ANQGSEA. This CDR3 comprises 16 residues. Trimming removed 1 base from V and 0 bases from J, with 13 bases in between. CDR3 bases: TGCAGCGTTGAAGCTAGCGAGAGAAACTCCTACAATGAGCAGTTCTTC. This translates into CSVEASERNSYNEQFF.

This chain joins TRBV3-1 and TRBJ1-6, with D perhaps matching TRBD1 (6 bases). This CDR3 contains 17 residues. CDR1 and CDR2 from the germline V gene are LGHDT and YNNKEL (reference sequence). Trimming took off 1 base at V and 7 bases at J, with 17 bases between the two ends. CDR3 coding DNA: TGTGCCAGCAGCCAAGGTCCCCAACAGGGTTCGAATTCACCCCTCCACTTT. This gives the protein CASSQGPQQGSNSPLHF.

The rearrangement joins TRBV9 to TRBJ2-5, with D possibly being TRBD2 (6 bases). The CDR3 sequence is 15 residues long. Germline-derived CDR1 and CDR2 are SGDLS and YYNGEE. Between the trimmed V and J ends, which lost 5 bases and 5 bases, there was a span of 19 bases. The CDR3 protein is CASSQDRLGGETQYF. DNA of the CDR3: TGTGCCAGCAGTCAAGACCGACTAGGAGGGGAGACCCAGTACTTC. Complete variable domain (other parts from reference TRBV9 and TRBJ2-5): DSGVTQTPKHLITATGQRVTLRCSPRSGDLSVYWYQQSLDQGLQFLIQYYNGEERAKGNILERFSAQQFPDLHSELNLSSLELGDSALYFCASSQDRLGGETQYFGPGTRLLVL.

This clonotype was seen a handful of times. The V call is TRBV27, the J call TRBJ2-1, with D perhaps matching TRBD1 or TRBD2 (5 bases each). The V and J ends lost 2 bases and 6 bases respectively, with 14 bases between them. This CDR3 is built from 15 residues. Germline V CDR1 and CDR2: MNHEY, SMNVEV (reference sequence). CDR3 in DNA: TGTGCCAGCAGTTTAAACCCTTCTGGGACCAATGAGCAGTTCTTC. This gives the protein CASSLNPSGTNEQFF.

The genes are TRBV7-9 and TRBJ2-1; TRBD2 matches 13 bases. J gave up 4 bases and V 5 bases, and 2 bases lay outside the gene matches. The V gene's germline CDR1 is SEHNR and CDR2 FQNEAQ (reference sequence). This CDR3 is built from 15 residues. DNA of the CDR3: TGTGCCAGCAGCCCGGGACTAGCGGGGTACAATGAGCAGTTCTTC. Protein: CASSPGLAGYNEQFF.